Listed below are T cell receptor beta chains from one sample, sequenced in a study of T cells in Graves' hyperthyroidism and ophthalmopathy. TCRdb recomputed calls from the multiplex PCR reads with MiXCR, one row per CDR3 protein. Of some 600,000 distinct CDR3 sequences detected, about 43% appear once; the ten largest clones hold about 7.9%. Specimen: peripheral blood or thyroid tissue (not recorded which). The receptors derive from a woman aged 18-29 years with Graves' hyperthyroidism. Both conserved end residues are part of each CDR3.

14 | TRBJ1-1 | TRBV7-9 | CASSPPSGNTEAFF
14 | TRBJ1-6 | TRBV2 | CASRITGVGSPLHF
14 | TRBJ2-5 | TRBV7-8 | CASSIAGPQETQYF
11 | TRBJ2-5 | TRBV7-9 | CASTRNGTQYF
13 | TRBJ1-1 | TRBV6-1 | CASSEGGKAEAFF
15 | TRBJ2-7 | TRBV20-1 | CSAPWEGKVSYEQYF
14 | TRBJ1-3 | TRBV19 | CASSIAMLGNTIYF
13 | TRBJ1-2 | TRBV29-1 | CSSSGALDYGYTF
14 | TRBJ2-3 | TRBV25-1 | CASRDISGADTQYF
14 | TRBJ2-5 | TRBV20-1 | CSATPRGLGETQYF
14 | TRBJ2-2 | TRBV19 | CASSIVEATGELFF
14 | TRBJ1-1 | TRBV12-3/TRBV12-4 | CASSSSRGLTEAFF
13 | TRBJ2-7 | TRBV20-1 | CSARSALSNEQYF
15 | TRBJ2-2 | TRBV7-9 | CASSSPTDGTGELFF
15 | TRBJ2-7 | TRBV19 | CASSISRDSSYEQYF
12 | TRBJ2-7 | TRBV29-1 | CSVVTAPAEQYF
15 | TRBJ2-5 | TRBV10-3 | CAIKVAGTSQETQYF
16 | TRBJ1-1 | TRBV10-3 | CASQEQGAGMNTEAFF
17 | TRBJ2-7 | TRBV29-1 | CSVEAPGTSGLSYEQYF
14 | TRBJ2-7 | TRBV7-9 | CAISRTSEGYEQYF
14 | TRBJ1-1 | TRBV5-1 | CASSPPRPNTEAFF
14 | TRBJ2-7 | TRBV7-2 | CASSFSIAGVEQYF
15 | TRBJ2-7 | TRBV7-2 | CASSYTVGVEYEQYF
13 | TRBJ2-7 | TRBV10-3 | CAIREAVGYEQYF
14 | - | TRBV2 | CASSPPGARETQYF
13 | TRBJ1-1 | TRBV29-1 | CSVQRGKETEAFF
15 | TRBJ2-5 | TRBV14 | CASSHGAGGPETQYF
13 | TRBJ1-2 | TRBV29-1 | CSVAVGYNYGYTF